These 25 T cell receptor beta chains originate from one sample sequenced in a study of regulatory T cells in long-lasting Graves disease. To make TCR beta libraries, researchers used iRepertoire HTBI primers and Arm-PCR of CDR3 regions. MiXCR was run by TCRdb on the multiplex PCR reads, yielding one entry per CDR3 protein. The sample has hundreds of thousands of distinct CDR3 sequences, roughly 15% seen once. The time point here: newly diagnosed GD, antithyroid drugs for less than 3 months. With RNA extracted from PBMCs as input, the TCR library was made. The same data also went into a second study, on T cells in Graves' hyperthyroidism and ophthalmopathy.

The sample was peripheral blood mononuclear cells (PBMCs), taken at new diagnosis, from a patient treated with antithyroid drugs. These receptor sequences come from a woman aged 25 to 39 with Graves disease.

This clonotype was found many times. The J gene is TRBJ2-7, the V gene TRBV7-9; 8 nucleotides line up with TRBD2. Trimming took 0 bases from V and 5 from J; bases not matched to a gene: 6. Germline V gene lookup returns CDR1 SEHNR and CDR2 FQNEAQ (reference sequence). This CDR3 region has 15 residues. DNA of the CDR3: TGTGCCAGCAGCTTAGCGAGCGGGAGTACCCACGAGCAGTACTTC. It specifies CASSLASGSTHEQYF.

This clonotype was seen at least ten times. V is TRBV6-1 and J is TRBJ1-6; 9 bases match TRBD1. This CDR3 has 20 residues. J was trimmed by 9 bases and V by 6 bases; bases with no gene match: 24. The germline gives CDR1 MNHNS, CDR2 SASEGT. The CDR3 coding sequence is TGTGCCAGCAGCTCTAATATCAACCGGGACAGGGTATCCCGAATTTCACCCCTCCACTTT. It codes for CASSSNINRDRVSRISPLHF.

There are a few counts of this clonotype. The chain is built from TRBV18 and TRBJ1-4; D gene ambiguous. The germline V gene encodes CDR1 KGHSH and CDR2 LQKENI. V was shortened by 6 bases and J by 7 bases, with 12 bases between the two germline ends. The CDR3 runs 13 residues. The CDR3 is CASSPRKSEKLFF. As DNA, the CDR3 is TGTGCCAGCTCTCCGAGGAAAAGTGAAAAACTGTTTTTT.

This rearrangement joins TRBV6-1 to TRBJ2-7; the D gene is possibly TRBD1 (5 bases). CDR3 length equals 12 residues. V was pared by 1 base and J by 5 bases, with 6 bases between. CDR1 and CDR2 (germline): MNHNS, SASEGT. CDR3 DNA: TGTGCCAGCAGTGAAGTCAGGGACGAGCAGTACTTC. It yields the protein CASSEVRDEQYF.

There are a few counts of this clonotype. The chain employs TRBV6-1 and TRBJ2-1; D is uncertain. With 1 base removed from V and 9 bases from J, the gap between germline ends came to 10 bases. The CDR3 sequence is 13 residues long. The germline gives CDR1 MNHNS, CDR2 SASEGT. The CDR3 DNA sequence: TGTGCCAGCAGTGAAGGGTTAGTCGGTGAGCAGTTCTTC. Encoded protein: CASSEGLVGEQFF.

This clonotype was seen many times. V usage is TRBV27 and J usage is TRBJ2-7, with 11 positions matching TRBD2. This CDR3 contains 15 residues. With V trimmed by 2 bases and J by 6 bases, 6 bases remained unmatched. The germline CDR1 and CDR2 sequences are MNHEY and SMNVEV (reference sequence). Here the CDR3 reads CASSLVLAGVPEQYF. DNA for the CDR3: TGTGCCAGCAGTTTAGTACTAGCGGGAGTTCCCGAGCAGTACTTC.

Only a few counts were recorded for this clonotype. One end of the junction fails to match germline, which may point to a read error. The CDR3 loop is CASSQIQGANCGYTF. The CDR3 coding sequence is TGTGCCAGCAGCCAGATACAGGGAGCTAACTGTGGCTACACCTTC. V usage is TRBV14 and J usage is TRBJ1-2; maybe TRBD1 (6 bases). Germline values: CDR1 SGHDN, CDR2 FVKESK. The CDR3 sequence is 15 residues long.

This sequence joins TRBV11-3 and TRBJ2-2; 12 bases match TRBD1. From germline, CDR1 is SGHNT and CDR2 YENEEA. The trim removed 5 bases at V and 7 bases at J, leaving 5 bases unmatched. The CDR3 contains 15 residues. CDR3 DNA: TGTGCCAGCAGCCGGGGACAGGGGGCAAGCGGGGAGCTGTTTTTT. It translates to CASSRGQGASGELFF.

The rearrangement links TRBV20-1 to TRBJ2-1, with 8 bases aligning to TRBD1. The CDR3 runs 15 residues. V was pared by 4 bases and J by 9 bases, with 14 bases of the junction left unmatched. In germline, CDR1 is DFQATT, CDR2 SNEGSKA (reference sequence). CDR3 nucleotide sequence: TGCAGTGCTACGGGGAGTCAGGGGGCGCATGGTGAGCAGTTCTTC. Translated: CSATGSQGAHGEQFF.

This clonotype occurred a few times. The J gene is TRBJ2-3, the V gene TRBV20-1; 9 bases are shared with TRBD2. V trimming: 1 base; J trimming: 3 bases; junction bases outside the gene matches: 11. This CDR3 is 17 amino acids long. Per germline, CDR1 DFQATT and CDR2 SNEGSKA (reference sequence). CDR3 nucleotide sequence: TGCAGTGCTAGAGGGGAAGGGCTAGCGGGAAGAACAGATACGCAGTATTTT. The encoded protein is CSARGEGLAGRTDTQYF.

This chain joins TRBV2 and TRBJ2-2; unclear D gene. There are 15 residues in the CDR3. Per the germline V gene, CDR1 is SNHLY and CDR2 is FYNNEI. The V end lost 0 bases, the J end lost 8 bases, and 13 bases lay between the germline ends. The CDR3 DNA reads as TGTGCCAGCAGTGAAGCGGGCAGGAGTATTGGGGAGCTGTTTTTT. Its protein product is CASSEAGRSIGELFF. Full variable domain (remainder filled in from reference TRBV2 and TRBJ2-2): EPEVTQTPSHQVTQMGQEVILRCVPISNHLYFYWYRQILGQKVEFLVSFYNNEISEKSEIFDDQFSVERPDGSNFTLKIRSTKLEDSAMYFCASSEAGRSIGELFFGEGSRLTVL.

This clonotype was found a few times. The rearrangement uses TRBV4-1 and TRBJ2-7, with a possible D match to TRBD2 (7 bases). The CDR3 totals 16 residues. Germline V CDR1 and CDR2: MGHRA, YSYEKL. Trimming shortened V by 4 bases and J by 6 bases, and 22 bases separated the two germline ends. The CDR3 here is CASSPSYRGALGEQYF. The CDR3 nucleotides read TGCGCCAGCAGCCCATCTTATCGGGGGGCGCTTGGCGAGCAGTACTTC.

This clonotype was observed at least ten times. The rearrangement uses TRBV28 and TRBJ2-7; unclear D gene. Trimming took 3 bases from V and 2 from J, leaving 11 bases between them. Germline loops: CDR1 MDHEN, CDR2 SYDVKM. The CDR3 length is 14 residues. The CDR3 nucleotides are TGTGCCAGCAGTTTTTCTAACCCCCCCTACGAGCAGTACTTC. Translation: CASSFSNPPYEQYF.

The table lists this clonotype with many counts. The chain recombines TRBV28 with TRBJ1-2, with D maybe TRBD1 (6 bases). The V gene lost 3 bases and the J gene lost 5 bases, with 10 bases spanning the gap. Germline assignment: CDR1 MDHEN and CDR2 SYDVKM. The length of the CDR3 is 13 residues. The CDR3 is CASSFSQGYGYTF. The CDR3 DNA sequence: TGTGCCAGCAGTTTTTCACAGGGTTATGGCTACACCTTC.

This clonotype was observed at least ten times. This chain links TRBV14 with TRBJ2-3; tentatively, D is TRBD1 (6 bases). Gene TRBJ2-7 matches the end of the DNA better, so the J call may be wrong. CDR1 and CDR2 (germline): SGHDN, FVKESK. The CDR3 totals 14 residues. Here the CDR3 reads CASSPGTPPYEQYF. CDR3 coding DNA: TGTGCCAGCAGCCCCGGGACACCTCCCTACGAGCAGTACTTC.

A remark on this clonotype: This may be a read error: a much more frequent sequence differs by one nucleotide. The chain joins TRBV29-1 to TRBJ2-7, with TRBD2 identical over 7 bases. The CDR3 has 14 amino acids. CDR1 and CDR2 from the germline V gene are SQVTM and ANQGSEA. The CDR3 is CSVVGGSGPYKQYF. CDR3 coding DNA: TGCAGCGTTGTGGGAGGTAGCGGGCCCTACAAGCAGTACTTC.

In this sample, this clonotype turned up many times. V gene TRBV7-9 combines with J gene TRBJ2-1; tentative D call: TRBD1 (6 bases). V lost 5 bases, J lost 5 bases, and 10 bases lay in between. CDR3 size: 13 residues. Germline V gene data show CDR1 as SEHNR and CDR2 as FQNEAQ (reference sequence). The chain's CDR3 is CASSRGQHNEQFF. The CDR3, as DNA: TGTGCCAGCAGCCGCGGACAGCACAATGAGCAGTTCTTC.

At least ten counts were recorded for this clonotype. The genes are TRBV11-2 and TRBJ2-1; 9 bases line up with TRBD1. The germline gives CDR1 SGHAT, CDR2 FQNNGV. This CDR3 is built from 15 residues. The trim removed 5 bases at V and 10 bases at J, leaving 12 bases unmatched. For the CDR3, the DNA is TGTGCCAGCAGCCGCCTAGGGACAGGGTCCGTGGAGCAGTTCTTC. Residues: CASSRLGTGSVEQFF. The whole variable domain, filled in from reference TRBV11-2 and TRBJ2-1, reads EAGVAQSPRYKIIEKRQSVAFWCNPISGHATLYWYQQILGQGPKLLIQFQNNGVVDDSQLPKDRFSAERLKGVDSTLKIQPAKLEDSAVYLCASSRLGTGSVEQFFGPGTRLTVL.

This clonotype was counted at least ten times. CDR3 coding DNA: TGCAGTGCTAGGACCCCGGGACTAGACTACGAGCAGTACTTC. Translation gives CSARTPGLDYEQYF. The gene calls are TRBV20-1 and TRBJ2-7, with TRBD2 matching 8 bases. The J segment lost 3 bases and the V segment lost 3 bases, leaving 7 bases of the junction unmatched. Germline lookup yields CDR1 DFQATT and CDR2 SNEGSKA (reference sequence). This CDR3 region has 14 residues.

The chain carries TRBV9 and TRBJ2-5; weak D call: TRBD2 (5 bases). The CDR3 consists of 16 residues. The germline V gene encodes CDR1 SGDLS and CDR2 YYNGEE. The V gene lost 4 bases and the J gene lost 4 bases, with 20 bases spanning the gap. The DNA of the CDR3 is TGTGCCAGCAGCCCGTCGTGGGCTAGCTCGACAGAGACCCAGTACTTC. Residues: CASSPSWASSTETQYF.

The table lists this clonotype with a few counts. The V and J genes are TRBV12-3 or TRBV12-4 and TRBJ2-2, with D unresolved. This CDR3 has 14 residues. Deletions cut 3 bases from V and 2 bases from J, with 7 bases between. CDR3 coding DNA: TGTGCCAGCAGTTTCTCAACAAACACCGGGGAGCTGTTTTTT. This codes for CASSFSTNTGELFF.

Only a few counts were recorded for this clonotype. This chain connects TRBV6-1 to TRBJ2-7; D is unclear. The germline CDR1 and CDR2 sequences are MNHNS and SASEGT. This CDR3 has 14 residues. V lost 4 bases and J 0 bases, leaving 10 bases between the germline ends. CDR3 DNA sequence: TGTGCCAGCAGTGTGGTTTCAAGCTCCTACGAGCAGTACTTC. Its protein product is CASSVVSSSYEQYF.

The V call is TRBV3-1, the J call TRBJ2-7; no reliable D call. CDR3 size: 14 residues. V lost 4 bases, J lost 3 bases, and 13 bases lay in between. Germline CDR1 LGHDT, CDR2 YNNKEL (reference sequence). CDR3 in amino acids: CASSLSVKHYEQYF. In DNA form, the CDR3 reads TGTGCCAGCAGCCTCTCGGTGAAGCACTACGAGCAGTACTTC.

The V call is TRBV27, the J call TRBJ1-2; 8 bases line up with TRBD1. With V trimmed by 8 bases and J by 7 bases, 12 bases remained unmatched. Germline lookup yields CDR1 MNHEY and CDR2 SMNVEV (reference sequence). The CDR3 totals 14 residues. In nucleotides, the CDR3 is TGTGCCAGCGGGACTCAGGGGGCTGCGGCTGGCTACACCTTC. Translated, it gives CASGTQGAAAGYTF.

Notes on this clonotype: At one of its ends the junction is not consistent with the germline gene, which may arise from a read error. The V gene is TRBV19, the J gene TRBJ1-2; TRBD1 is a possible D gene (5 bases). Germline loops: CDR1 LNHDA, CDR2 SQIVND (reference sequence). The CDR3 consists of 13 residues. The CDR3 sequence: CTSSMRGAGGYTF. The CDR3 DNA sequence: TGTACCAGTAGTATGCGAGGGGCTGGTGGCTACACCTTC.